This T cell receptor beta chain was sequenced for a study of blood T cells in healthy people across ages. Study-wide results and limits: Per-million-T-cell TCR beta diversity fell roughly linearly with age.

A second about 6 to 12 cycle PCR used barcoded and J-beta primers. TCRdb redid the calling of the 5' RACE reads with MiXCR, one entry per CDR3 protein. This sample has around 700,000 distinct CDR3 sequences; approximately 25% occur once, and the top ten carry more than 8%. Details on this clonotype: As yet, its antigen is unknown.

These same data were also listed under a study on T cells of mothers and their children. That work contributes: Donation involved a few healthy Caucasian mothers and the six children that they had. At approximately 1.5 ug per 15 ul, all of the extracted RNA went into cDNA synthesis. In related and unrelated pairs alike, thymic selection shapes TCR recombination output, with inherited differences minor.

This sequence was found in a boy younger than 18 in good health. The sequenced sample was blood.

CDR3: CASNPGGSEQYF. In nucleotides, the CDR3 is TGTGCCAGCAATCCGGGAGGTAGCGAGCAGTACTTC. The V call is TRBV2, the J call TRBJ2-5, with TRBD2 matching over 7 bases. The J call may be incorrect, as the DNA end agrees better with TRBJ2-7. This CDR3 spans 12 amino acids. In germline, CDR1 is SNHLY, CDR2 FYNNEI.